Presented here are 17 T cell receptor beta chains from one specimen sequenced in a study of T cell changes during pregnancy in multiple sclerosis. Measured with immunoSEQ multiplex PCR; TCRdb has only the in-frame clones, and not every one. There are 35,000 to 45,000 clones in the sample; approximately 92% occur only once, and about 1.5% lies in the top ten. The specimen was peripheral blood. These receptors originate from a female donor with multiple sclerosis, enrolled in a pregnancy study.

The gene calls are TRBV4-1 and TRBJ1-1, with D possibly matching TRBD1 (5 bases). V lost 1 base, J lost 5 bases, and 5 bases lay in between. The CDR3 is 12 residues long. CDR1 is MGHRA and CDR2 is YSYEKL in the germline V gene. CDR3 protein: CASSQGQTEAFF. As DNA, the CDR3 is TGCGCCAGCAGCCAAGGACAGACTGAAGCTTTCTTT.

The chain employs TRBV4-1 and TRBJ2-5, with D possibly TRBD2 on 5 matching bases. Germline CDR1 and CDR2: MGHRA and YSYEKL. The CDR3 has 14 residues. Trimming pared 0 bases from V and 5 bases from J, leaving 10 bases between. CDR3: CASSQDLREETQYF. Here the CDR3 DNA reads TGCGCCAGCAGCCAAGATCTTAGGGAGGAGACCCAGTACTTC.

The chain combines TRBV4-3 with TRBJ2-3, with no clear D. Per germline, CDR1 LGHNA and CDR2 YSLEER. Trimming stripped 1 base from V and 7 bases from J, with 9 bases between. The CDR3 covers 13 residues. CDR3 sequence: CASSQGERYTQYF. The CDR3 DNA follows: TGCGCCAGCAGCCAAGGAGAACGTTATACGCAGTATTTT.

This chain uses TRBV10-3 with TRBJ1-3; D remains unclear. CDR3 length: 15 amino acids. Trimming stripped 0 bases from V and 0 bases from J, with 6 bases between. Germline V gene data show CDR1 as ENHRY and CDR2 as SYGVKD. The CDR3 spells CAISESGASGNTIYF. The CDR3 coding sequence is TGTGCCATCAGTGAGTCAGGTGCCTCTGGAAACACCATATATTTT.

The genes are TRBV5-1 and TRBJ1-1; D is uncertain. Looked up from germline, CDR1 is SGHRS and CDR2 is YFSETQ. V gave up 4 bases and J gave up 6 bases, with 16 bases separating them. The CDR3 covers 14 residues. In DNA form, the CDR3 reads TGCGCCAGCAGCCTGGACCCCCTTGTTTCTGAAGCTTTCTTT. Its protein product is CASSLDPLVSEAFF. Variable domain in full (rest from reference TRBV5-1 and TRBJ1-1): KAGVTQTPRYLIKTRGQQVTLSCSPISGHRSVSWYQQTPGQGLQFLFEYFSETQRNKGNFPGRFSGRQFSNSRSEMNVSTLELGDSALYLCASSLDPLVSEAFFGQGTRLTVV.

Only one count was recorded for this clone. The chain recombines TRBV18 with TRBJ1-5; possibly TRBD1 for D (6 bases). CDR3 length: 14 residues. The V end was cut by 6 bases, the J end by 2 bases, with 11 bases between. The germline V gene has CDR1 KGHSH and CDR2 LQKENI. CDR3 DNA sequence: TGTGCCAGCTCCCAGGGGATCGGCAATCAGCCCCAGCATTTT. This sequence encodes CASSQGIGNQPQHF. The entire variable domain, with the rest obtained from reference TRBV18 and TRBJ1-5, is as follows: NAGVMQNPRHLVRRRGQEARLRCSPMKGHSHVYWYRQLPEEGLKFMVYLQKENIIDESGMPKERFSAEFPKEGPSILRIQQVVRGDSAAYFCASSQGIGNQPQHFGDGTRLSIL.

This clone came up a few times. The chain employs TRBV2 and TRBJ2-3; TRBD2 agrees at 14 bases. CDR3 length: 17 residues. The junction had 4 bases not matched to a gene; V was cut back by 4 bases and J by 1 base. Germline assignment: CDR1 SNHLY and CDR2 FYNNEI. The CDR3: CASSGGTSGRGTDTQYF. The CDR3 nucleotides are TGTGCCAGCAGTGGTGGGACTAGCGGGAGAGGCACAGATACGCAGTATTTT.

This sequence joins TRBV6-1 and TRBJ2-3; 7 bases are shared with TRBD2. The CDR3 runs to 16 residues. CDR1 is MNHNS, CDR2 SASEGT, per germline. V shed 1 base, J shed 2 bases, and the junction held 6 bases outside the gene matches. Here the CDR3 DNA reads TGTGCCAGCAGTGAAGGACTGGGAGGGCCCACAGATACGCAGTATTTT. It is translated as CASSEGLGGPTDTQYF.

This rearrangement joins TRBV5-1 to TRBJ1-2, with 8 bases matching TRBD1. The CDR3 is made up of 14 amino acids. With V trimmed by 1 base and J by 6 bases, 5 bases remained unmatched. Germline CDR1 and CDR2: SGHRS and YFSETQ. CDR3 bases: TGCGCCAGCAGCTTGCGTCAGGGGGCTGATGGCTACACCTTC. It encodes CASSLRQGADGYTF.

The CDR3 coding sequence is TGTGCCAGCAGCGCGGGACAGGGAATGGGTGCCGGGGAGCTGTTTTTT. Its protein product is CASSAGQGMGAGELFF. This chain uses TRBV7-6 with TRBJ2-2, with 9 bases lining up with TRBD1. There are 16 residues in the CDR3. CDR1 is SGHVS and CDR2 is FNYEAQ in the germline V gene. Trimming at V came to 5 bases and at J to 6 bases, leaving 10 bases not matched to a gene.

In its sample, this clone was seen once. The rearrangement links TRBV15 to TRBJ2-3, with D perhaps matching TRBD2 (6 bases). CDR1 and CDR2 from the germline V gene are LNHNV and YYDKDF (reference sequence). The CDR3 has 18 amino acids. V was cut by 3 bases and J by 2 bases, with 21 bases left in between. The CDR3 spells CATSSFISEGWTTDTQYF. The CDR3 region has the DNA TGTGCCACCAGCAGTTTCATTTCGGAGGGATGGACCACAGATACGCAGTATTTT.

The rearrangement links TRBV11-3 to TRBJ2-7; D may be TRBD1 (5 bases). This CDR3 has 18 amino acids. Germline values: CDR1 SGHNT, CDR2 YENEEA. Trimming took off 4 bases at V and 4 bases at J, with 26 bases between the two ends. DNA for the CDR3: TGTGCCAGCAGCTCAGGGTTCTCGACGGGCGGAGTCGGGTACGAGCAGTACTTC. Amino acids: CASSSGFSTGGVGYEQYF.

The chain recombines TRBV5-5 with TRBJ2-5; TRBD1 agrees at 9 bases. Germline-derived CDR1 and CDR2 are SGHKS and YYEKEE (reference sequence). The CDR3 sequence is 17 residues long. Trimming cost V 0 bases and J 1 base; bases outside gene matches: 7. CDR3: CASSLGVTGGPQETQYF. The CDR3 nucleotides read TGTGCCAGCAGCTTGGGCGTGACAGGGGGTCCCCAAGAGACCCAGTACTTC.

The J gene is TRBJ1-5, the V gene TRBV2; 7 bases are shared with TRBD1. Trimming took 5 bases from V and 6 from J; bases not matched to a gene: 10. The length of the CDR3 is 15 residues. The germline V gene encodes CDR1 SNHLY and CDR2 FYNNEI. This chain's CDR3 is CASSLHRGMSQPQHF. The CDR3 nucleotides are TGTGCCAGCAGTCTACACAGGGGTATGTCTCAGCCCCAGCATTTT.

V usage is TRBV21-1 and J usage is TRBJ1-1; the table gives TRBD1 as D, unverified against the DNA. TRBV21-1 is designated a pseudogene. The CDR3 consists of 14 residues. CDR3: CASSKAGVGTEAFF. In DNA, the CDR3 is TGTGCCAGCAGCAAAGCAGGGGTTGGGACTGAAGCTTTCTTT.

The chain is built from TRBV5-4 and TRBJ2-6; D gene uncertain. The V end was cut by 9 bases, the J end by 2 bases, with 12 bases between. The CDR3 has 14 amino acids. The V gene's germline CDR1 is SGHNT and CDR2 YYREEE (reference sequence). CDR3 in DNA: TGTGCCACCCCAGAGAGCCCTGGGGCCAACGTCCTGACTTTC. Amino acid sequence: CATPESPGANVLTF.

Note on this clone: At one end, the junction sequence differs from germline, possibly due to a read error. This chain uses TRBV2 with TRBJ2-1; D might be TRBD1 or TRBD2, each matching 5 bases. Germline CDR1 and CDR2: SNHLY and FYNNEI. This CDR3 comprises 13 residues. CDR3 sequence reads: CASREEGRDEQFF. CDR3 DNA: TGTGCCAGCAGAGAAGAGGGCAGGGATGAGCAGTTCTTC.